The 26 T cell receptor beta chains below were found in one sample sequenced in a study of T cell repertoires in cytomegalovirus infection. TCRdb reanalysed the reads using MiXCR and keeps one entry per CDR3 protein. The sample shows about a million distinct CDR3 sequences, approximately 31% of them seen only once. No cognate antigen is known for these TCRs. This specimen was cultured CD8+ T cells from PBMCs, taken from culture after CMV antigen stimulation. The receptors shown here come from a human donor in good health (CMV status not recorded). Some clones in this sample may be carry-over from other donors' samples.

This chain joins TRBV6-4 and TRBJ2-5; D remains ambiguous. V lost 6 bases and J lost 2, with 7 bases in between. Looked up from germline, CDR1 is MRHNA and CDR2 is SNTAGT. The CDR3 contains 12 residues. The CDR3 coding sequence is TGTGCCAGCAGGAGTCGGCAAGAGACCCAGTACTTC. Its protein is CASRSRQETQYF.

The gene calls are TRBV27 and TRBJ2-5; TRBD2 matches 8 bases. Germline lookup yields CDR1 MNHEY and CDR2 SMNVEV (reference sequence). The trim removed 6 bases at V and 5 bases at J, leaving 11 bases unmatched. The length of the CDR3 is 15 residues. The CDR3 loop is CASSRGGAALETQYF. CDR3 bases: TGTGCCAGCAGCCGGGGGGGGGCGGCCCTGGAGACCCAGTACTTC.

J is TRBJ2-5 and V is TRBV2; 10 bases are a match to TRBD2. J gave up 5 bases and V 4 bases, and 7 bases lay outside the gene matches. In germline, CDR1 is SNHLY, CDR2 FYNNEI. The CDR3 is 15 residues long. The CDR3 nucleotides are TGTGCCAGCAGTGGCCTAGCGGGGGTCGGGGAGACCCAGTACTTC. Its protein is CASSGLAGVGETQYF.

This clonotype came up a few times. This chain connects TRBV19 to TRBJ1-5; 9 bases are a match to TRBD1. The CDR3 has 18 amino acids. Germline V gene lookup returns CDR1 LNHDA and CDR2 SQIVND (reference sequence). J gave up 2 bases and V 5 bases, and 13 bases lay outside the gene matches. The DNA of the CDR3 is TGTGCCAGTAGTCTTAACCGCAGGGACAGGGAGGGCAATCAGCCCCAGCATTTT. Translated: CASSLNRRDREGNQPQHF.

This chain uses TRBV12-3 or TRBV12-4 with TRBJ1-1, with a possible D match to TRBD1 (6 bases). With 6 bases removed from V and 5 bases from J, the gap between germline ends came to 22 bases. There are 16 residues in the CDR3. This CDR3 is CASSYIGRGAGTEAFF. For the CDR3, the DNA is TGTGCCAGCAGCTACATTGGGCGGGGGGCCGGGACTGAAGCTTTCTTT.

This rearrangement joins TRBV4-3 to TRBJ2-5; 8 nucleotides match TRBD1. From germline, CDR1 is LGHNA and CDR2 YSLEER. The CDR3 spans 15 residues. Losses at the gene ends were 0 bases for V and 5 bases for J; bases not matched to a gene: 5. The CDR3 protein is CASSQDQGAGETQYF. The CDR3 DNA reads as TGCGCCAGCAGCCAAGACCAGGGGGCAGGGGAGACCCAGTACTTC.

The V and J genes are TRBV12-3 or TRBV12-4 and TRBJ2-7; D not resolved. This CDR3 contains 15 residues. V was clipped by 3 bases and J by 2 bases, with 14 bases between them. The CDR3 loop reads CASSLVGSGAYEQYF. In nucleotides, the CDR3 is TGTGCCAGCAGTTTGGTGGGTAGTGGGGCCTACGAGCAGTACTTC.

This clonotype turned up a few times. This chain links TRBV27 with TRBJ2-2, with D maybe TRBD2 (7 bases). This CDR3 has 16 residues. V was cut by 2 bases and J by 4 bases, with 14 bases left in between. Germline CDR1 is MNHEY and CDR2 is SMNVEV (reference sequence). In DNA form, the CDR3 reads TGTGCCAGCAGTTTAGGCGCGGGGGCCCCCACCGGGGAGCTGTTTTTT. It codes for CASSLGAGAPTGELFF.

This clonotype occurred a few times. The genes are TRBV28 and TRBJ2-3; D not resolved. From germline, CDR1 is MDHEN and CDR2 SYDVKM. The CDR3 runs to 16 residues. Trimming took off 3 bases at V and 0 bases at J, with 13 bases between the two ends. DNA for the CDR3: TGTGCCAGCAGTTTTCCCCGGCAGGTCAGCACAGATACGCAGTATTTT. This encodes CASSFPRQVSTDTQYF.

This clonotype was observed a few times. The rearrangement uses TRBV7-6 and TRBJ1-3, with TRBD1 as a possible D gene (6 bases). Germline CDR1 is SGHVS and CDR2 is FNYEAQ. This CDR3 region has 16 residues. Between the trimmed V and J ends, which lost 5 bases and 0 bases, there was a span of 14 bases. CDR3 bases: TGTGCCAGCAGCCCGCCCCGCAGGGGCTCTGGAAACACCATATATTTT. Amino acid sequence: CASSPPRRGSGNTIYF.

The genes are TRBV7-9 and TRBJ2-5; 14 bases match TRBD2. Losses at the gene ends were 4 bases for V and 5 bases for J; bases not matched to a gene: 12. The CDR3 runs to 18 residues. Germline CDR1 is SEHNR and CDR2 is FQNEAQ (reference sequence). DNA for the CDR3: TGTGCCAGCAGCTCGCAAGGTGGACTAGCGGGGGGAAGGGAGACCCAGTACTTC. It encodes CASSSQGGLAGGRETQYF.

The genes are TRBV7-9 and TRBJ2-4; D might be TRBD2 (5 bases). CDR1 and CDR2 (germline): SEHNR, FQNEAQ (reference sequence). V was clipped by 1 base and J by 6 bases, with 7 bases between them. The CDR3 extends over 13 amino acids. CDR3 in DNA: TGTGCCAGCAGCTTAGGACTAAGAAACATTCAGTACTTC. Translating it yields CASSLGLRNIQYF.

The V and J genes are TRBV10-3 and TRBJ2-3, with no clear D. Trimming left V 2 bases short and J 6 bases short, with 9 bases between. The germline V gene encodes CDR1 ENHRY and CDR2 SYGVKD. The CDR3 runs to 13 residues. This CDR3 reads CAISEESSDTQYF. The CDR3 region has the DNA TGTGCCATCAGTGAGGAGAGTTCGGATACGCAGTATTTT.

V usage is TRBV19 and J usage is TRBJ1-5; D gene ambiguous. Germline loops: CDR1 LNHDA, CDR2 SQIVND (reference sequence). V was shortened by 5 bases and J by 2 bases, with 13 bases between the two germline ends. The CDR3 totals 15 residues. The CDR3 DNA follows: TGTGCCAGTAGTGCTTTGCGGGAACGCAATCAGCCCCAGCATTTT. Amino acids: CASSALRERNQPQHF.

This clonotype was counted a few times. J is TRBJ2-6 and V is TRBV5-5; D perhaps matches TRBD2 (5 bases). The V end was cut by 3 bases, the J end by 3 bases, with 10 bases between. This CDR3 has 15 residues. CDR1 SGHKS and CDR2 YYEKEE come from the germline V gene (reference sequence). As DNA, the CDR3 is TGTGCCAGCAGCTGGGCAGGACTTGGGGCCAACGTCCTGACTTTC. It yields the protein CASSWAGLGANVLTF.

At least ten counts were recorded for this clonotype. The chain joins TRBV11-3 to TRBJ2-5, with 7 nucleotides matching TRBD1. This CDR3 has 15 amino acids. Germline V gene sequence: CDR1 SGHNT, CDR2 YENEEA. V lost 5 bases and J lost 2; bases outside the gene matches: 8. The CDR3 loop reads CASSMGTVSQETQYF. CDR3 in DNA: TGTGCCAGCAGCATGGGGACAGTTTCTCAAGAGACCCAGTACTTC.

The chain couples TRBV4-3 to TRBJ2-2, with D possibly TRBD2 on 5 matching bases. Trimming removed 1 base from V and 7 bases from J, with 7 bases in between. Germline-derived CDR1 and CDR2 are LGHNA and YSLEER. The CDR3 spans 13 residues. CDR3 coding DNA: TGCGCCAGCAGCCAAGCGGGGTTCGGGGAGCTGTTTTTT. It yields the protein CASSQAGFGELFF.

The chain is built from TRBV27 and TRBJ1-1; D is uncertain. Trimming stripped 3 bases from V and 6 bases from J, with 11 bases between. Germline-derived CDR1 and CDR2 are MNHEY and SMNVEV (reference sequence). This CDR3 is built from 13 residues. Written as DNA, the CDR3 is TGTGCCAGCAGTTTGACCGACGGGGCTGAAGCTTTCTTT. Encoded protein: CASSLTDGAEAFF.

This clonotype was seen more than once but under ten times. This rearrangement joins TRBV2 to TRBJ1-1, with D maybe TRBD1 (5 bases). The CDR3 runs to 14 residues. Trimming left V 5 bases short and J 1 base short, with 11 bases between. Germline CDR1 SNHLY, CDR2 FYNNEI. The CDR3 sequence: CASSPYDRNTEAFF. In DNA, the CDR3 is TGTGCCAGCAGTCCCTATGACAGGAACACTGAAGCTTTCTTT.

Details on this clonotype: One end of the junction does not line up with germline, which may come from a read error. The chain carries TRBV7-9 and TRBJ2-1, with 8 bases that match TRBD2. This CDR3 contains 16 residues. CDR1 and CDR2 from the germline V gene are SEHNR and FQNEAQ (reference sequence). This chain's CDR3 is CANSPPGLGIFNEQFF. The CDR3 DNA sequence: TGTGCCAACAGCCCACCGGGACTAGGCATCTTCAATGAGCAGTTCTTC.

The chain links TRBV7-9 to TRBJ1-4; D is unclear. Germline V gives CDR1 SEHNR, CDR2 FQNEAQ (reference sequence). V shed 5 bases and J shed 5 bases, with 9 bases lying between them. CDR3 length equals 13 residues. The CDR3 region is CASSARPNEKLFF. The CDR3 DNA is TGTGCCAGCAGCGCCAGACCGAATGAAAAACTGTTTTTT.

This clonotype came up a few times. The rearrangement links TRBV6-5 to TRBJ1-2, with D maybe TRBD1 (6 bases). This CDR3 is 13 amino acids long. Trimming pared 7 bases from V and 5 bases from J, leaving 14 bases between. CDR1 MNHEY and CDR2 SVGAGI come from the germline V gene. The CDR3 coding sequence is TGTGCCAGCAAGATAAACAGGGAATATGGCTACACCTTC. It encodes CASKINREYGYTF.

Note on this clonotype: Mismatch with germline at one junction end may stem from a read error. The V call is TRBV9, the J call TRBJ1-6; D is possibly TRBD1 (6 bases). This CDR3 comprises 15 residues. Germline CDR1 is SGDLS and CDR2 is YYNGEE. The CDR3 loop reads CASSRQEIYNSPLNF. DNA for the CDR3: TGTGCCAGCAGCCGACAGGAGATCTATAATTCACCCCTCAACTTT.

The chain carries TRBV7-9 and TRBJ2-1; D is uncertain. The CDR3 sequence is 11 residues long. Per the germline V gene, CDR1 is SEHNR and CDR2 is FQNEAQ (reference sequence). Trimming stripped 5 bases from V and 9 bases from J, with 8 bases between. CDR3 in DNA: TGTGCCAGCAGCCCCACGATTGAGCAGTTCTTC. As protein: CASSPTIEQFF.

This clonotype was counted between two and nine times. The chain uses TRBV7-6 and TRBJ2-7; D perhaps matches TRBD2 (6 bases). This CDR3 spans 13 amino acids. The germline V gene has CDR1 SGHVS and CDR2 FNYEAQ. The V end lost 1 base, the J end lost 6 bases, and 10 bases lay between the germline ends. The CDR3, as DNA: TGTGCCAGCAGCTTAGGGGAGGTCGGCGAGCAGTACGTC. It codes for CASSLGEVGEQYV.

This clonotype has a handful of counts. This rearrangement joins TRBV6-2 or TRBV6-3 to TRBJ2-1; D not resolved. This CDR3 region has 16 residues. Germline V gene data show CDR1 as MNHEY and CDR2 as SVGEGT. Trimming removed 0 bases at V and 2 bases at J, with 11 bases between. The chain's CDR3 is CASSYSSQRAYNEQFF. DNA of the CDR3: TGTGCCAGCAGTTACTCCTCCCAGCGCGCCTACAATGAGCAGTTCTTC.